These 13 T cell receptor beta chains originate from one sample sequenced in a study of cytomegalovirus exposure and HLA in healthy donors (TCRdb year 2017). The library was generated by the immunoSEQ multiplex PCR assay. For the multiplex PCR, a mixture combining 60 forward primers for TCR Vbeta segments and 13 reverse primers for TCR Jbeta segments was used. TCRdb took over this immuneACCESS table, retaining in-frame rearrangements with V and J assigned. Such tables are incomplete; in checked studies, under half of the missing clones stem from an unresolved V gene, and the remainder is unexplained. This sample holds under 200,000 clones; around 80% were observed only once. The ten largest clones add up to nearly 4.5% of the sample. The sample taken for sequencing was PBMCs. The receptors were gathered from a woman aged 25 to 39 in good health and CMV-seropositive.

The CDR3 nucleotides read TGTGCCAGCAGCCCCCGGCGGGAGCGATCACCCCTCCACTTT. It codes for CASSPRRERSPLHF. The chain recombines TRBV7-9 with TRBJ1-6; D is ambiguous. The length of the CDR3 is 14 residues. Trimming took 5 bases from V and 10 from J, leaving 15 bases between them. The germline V gene encodes CDR1 SEHNR and CDR2 FQNEAQ (reference sequence). The full variable domain, rest sourced from reference TRBV7-9 and TRBJ1-6, is DTGVSQNPRHKITKRGQNVTFRCDPISEHNRLYWYRQTLGQGPEFLTYFQNEAQLEKSRLLSDRFSAERPKGSFSTLEIQRTEQGDSAMYLCASSPRRERSPLHFGNGTRLTVT.

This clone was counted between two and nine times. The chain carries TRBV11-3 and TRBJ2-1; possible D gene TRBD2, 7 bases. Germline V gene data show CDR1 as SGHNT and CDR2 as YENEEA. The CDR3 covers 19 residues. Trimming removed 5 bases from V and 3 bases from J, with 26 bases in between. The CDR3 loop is CASSARTGREGGGYNEQFF. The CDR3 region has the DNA TGTGCCAGCAGCGCCCGAACAGGGCGGGAAGGGGGGGGCTACAATGAGCAGTTCTTC.

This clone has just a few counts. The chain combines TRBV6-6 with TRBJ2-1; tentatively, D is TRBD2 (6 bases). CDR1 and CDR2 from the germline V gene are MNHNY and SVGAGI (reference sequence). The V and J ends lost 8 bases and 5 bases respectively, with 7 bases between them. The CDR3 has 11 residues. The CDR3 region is CASGRNNEQFF. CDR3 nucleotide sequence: TGTGCCAGCGGGAGGAACAATGAGCAGTTCTTC.

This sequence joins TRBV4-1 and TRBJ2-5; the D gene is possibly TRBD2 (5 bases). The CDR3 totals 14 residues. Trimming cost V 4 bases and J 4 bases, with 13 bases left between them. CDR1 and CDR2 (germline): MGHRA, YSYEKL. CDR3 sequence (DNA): TGCGCCAGCAGCCTCCGACACGGAGGAGAGACCCAGTACTTC. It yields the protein CASSLRHGGETQYF.

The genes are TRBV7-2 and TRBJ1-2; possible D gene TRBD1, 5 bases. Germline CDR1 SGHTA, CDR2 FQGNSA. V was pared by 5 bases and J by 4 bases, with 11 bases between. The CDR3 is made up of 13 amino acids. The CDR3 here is CASSRPGGYGYTF. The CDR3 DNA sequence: TGTGCCAGCAGCCGCCCGGGGGGCTATGGCTACACCTTC. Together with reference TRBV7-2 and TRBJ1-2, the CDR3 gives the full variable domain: GAGVSQSPSNKVTEKGKDVELRCDPISGHTALYWYRQSLGQGLEFLIYFQGNSAPDKSGLPSDRFSAERTGGSVSTLTIQRTQQEDSAVYLCASSRPGGYGYTFGSGTRLTVV.

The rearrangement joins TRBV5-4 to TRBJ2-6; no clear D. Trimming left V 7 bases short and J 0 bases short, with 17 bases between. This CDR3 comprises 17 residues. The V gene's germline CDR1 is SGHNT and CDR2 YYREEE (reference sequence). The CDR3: CASLNQVGRSGANVLTF. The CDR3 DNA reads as TGTGCCAGCCTAAACCAAGTGGGCCGCTCTGGGGCCAACGTCCTGACTTTC.

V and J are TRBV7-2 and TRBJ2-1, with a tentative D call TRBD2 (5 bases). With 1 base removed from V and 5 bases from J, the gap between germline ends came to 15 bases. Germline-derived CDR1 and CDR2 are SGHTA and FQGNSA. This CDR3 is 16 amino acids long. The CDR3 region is CASSLVLDLANNEQFF. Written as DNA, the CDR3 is TGTGCCAGCAGCTTAGTTCTCGACCTAGCTAACAATGAGCAGTTCTTC. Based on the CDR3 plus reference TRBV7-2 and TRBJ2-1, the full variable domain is GAGVSQSPSNKVTEKGKDVELRCDPISGHTALYWYRQSLGQGLEFLIYFQGNSAPDKSGLPSDRFSAERTGGSVSTLTIQRTQQEDSAVYLCASSLVLDLANNEQFFGPGTRLTVL.

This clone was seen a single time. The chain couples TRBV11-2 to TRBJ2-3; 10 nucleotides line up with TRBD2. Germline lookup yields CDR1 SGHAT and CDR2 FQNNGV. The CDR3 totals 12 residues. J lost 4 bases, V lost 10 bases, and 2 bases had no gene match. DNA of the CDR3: TGTGCCATAGGACTAGCGGCAGATACGCAGTATTTT. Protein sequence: CAIGLAADTQYF.

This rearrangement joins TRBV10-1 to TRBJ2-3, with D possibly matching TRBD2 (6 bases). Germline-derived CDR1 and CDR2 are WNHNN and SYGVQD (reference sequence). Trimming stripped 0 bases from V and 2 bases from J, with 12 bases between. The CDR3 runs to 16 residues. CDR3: CASSESSGVTTDTQYF. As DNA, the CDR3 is TGCGCCAGCAGTGAGTCGTCGGGGGTTACCACAGATACGCAGTATTTT.

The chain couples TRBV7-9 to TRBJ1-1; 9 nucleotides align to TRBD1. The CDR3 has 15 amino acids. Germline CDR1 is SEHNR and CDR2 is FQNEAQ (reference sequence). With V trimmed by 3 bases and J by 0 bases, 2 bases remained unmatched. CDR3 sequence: CASSFHRGLNTEAFF. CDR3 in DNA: TGTGCCAGCAGCTTCCACAGGGGGCTGAACACTGAAGCTTTCTTT.

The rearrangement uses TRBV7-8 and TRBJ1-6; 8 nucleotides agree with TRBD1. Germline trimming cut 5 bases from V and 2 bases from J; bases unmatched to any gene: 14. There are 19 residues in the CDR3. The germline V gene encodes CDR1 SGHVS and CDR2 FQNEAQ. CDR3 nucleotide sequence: TGTGCCAGCAGCCCCAAAACTAGACAGGGGCCCACCTATAATTCACCCCTCCACTTT. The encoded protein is CASSPKTRQGPTYNSPLHF.

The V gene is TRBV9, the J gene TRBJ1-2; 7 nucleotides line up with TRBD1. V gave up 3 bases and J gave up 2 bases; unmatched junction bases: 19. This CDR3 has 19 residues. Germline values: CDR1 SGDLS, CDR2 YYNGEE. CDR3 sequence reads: CASSARTGTVENTNYGYTF. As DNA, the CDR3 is TGTGCCAGCAGCGCACGGACGGGGACAGTCGAGAATACCAACTATGGCTACACCTTC.

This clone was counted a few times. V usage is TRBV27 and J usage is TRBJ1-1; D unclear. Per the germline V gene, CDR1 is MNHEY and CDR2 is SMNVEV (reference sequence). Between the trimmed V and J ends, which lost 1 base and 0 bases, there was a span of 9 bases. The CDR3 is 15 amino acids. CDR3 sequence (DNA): TGTGCCAGCAGTTTATGGGCAGCCATGAACACTGAAGCTTTCTTT. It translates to CASSLWAAMNTEAFF.